Below, one T cell receptor beta chain is given with its context. These data come from a study of blood T cell repertoires in COVID-19. Looking at the study overall: COVID-19 samples from acute and convalescent phases originated in the United States, Italy and Spain. T cells, B-cell-depleted T cells, or PBMCs supplied cDNA or gDNA.

Under the authors' procedure: Amplified reference gene primers provided the basis for estimating nucleated cell counts. Clones were sequenced by immunoSEQ multiplex PCR, and TCRdb holds only the in-frame ones, with some missing. For V, J and clone size, that table is used; D and trimming come from the DNA. The table records 140,000 to 150,000 clones, approximately 88% of them present only once. The CDR3 totals 14 residues. The V gene lost 7 bases and the J gene lost 3 bases, with 15 bases spanning the gap. Germline V CDR1 and CDR2: MNHEY, SMNVEV (reference sequence). The specimen sequenced was peripheral blood. The origin of this receptor is a woman between 50 and 59 years old with acute or convalescent COVID-19. The rearrangement joins TRBV27 to TRBJ1-1, with D possibly matching TRBD1 (5 bases). The CDR3 region is CASMQTGRYTEAFF. The DNA for the CDR3 is TGTGCCAGCATGCAAACAGGAAGATACACTGAAGCTTTCTTT.